This T cell receptor (beta chain) emerged from a study of T cells after yellow fever vaccination. CDR3 length: 21 amino acids. Per the germline V gene, CDR1 is MNHEY and CDR2 is SVGAGI. The V and J ends lost 0 bases and 1 base, in that order; junction bases with no gene match: 16. TCRdb analysed the 5' RACE reads with MiXCR anew, one entry per CDR3 protein. The table records roughly 340,000 distinct CDR3 sequences, 8.7% of them present only once. Notes on the study in general: Post-booster samples contained most primary-vaccination clones (approximately 97% CD4, about 85% CD8). From the bulk population, abundant clonotypes could contaminate and appear within FACS-sorted repertoires.

This clonotype was found a few times. The antigen is undetermined. This receptor was identified in a young man who received the YFV17D yellow fever vaccine. J is TRBJ2-4 and V is TRBV6-5, with 9 bases fitting TRBD1. Specimen: PBMCs, collected on the day of the first yellow fever vaccination. In DNA form, the CDR3 reads TGTGCCAGCAGTTACTCGAGGAAGACAGGGGGTCGAGCTGTGGCCAAAAACATTCAGTACTTC. It codes for CASSYSRKTGGRAVAKNIQYF.